The entry below describes one TCR beta chain. Antigen unknown. The entry originates in a study of T-cell memory formation after mild COVID-19. Study-wide results and limits: In pre-infection memory, a portion of responding clones appeared, which suggested that cross-reactive memory joined.

TCRdb re-derived calls from the 5' RACE reads in MiXCR, one entry per CDR3 protein. Of 110,000 to 150,000 distinct CDR3 sequences listed, 11% to 15% were seen once; the top ten hold about 26%. Sequencing input: PBMCs or a T cell subset sorted from them (not recorded which). This clonotype originated in an adult woman who had mild COVID-19 (a few samples of this study predate the infection). Cell type and time point are not known.

The CDR3: CASSSGLEVSDTQYF. CDR3 DNA sequence: TGTGCCAGCAGCTCGGGACTAGAGGTTTCAGATACGCAGTATTTT. The chain carries TRBV11-2 and TRBJ2-3, with 8 bases fitting TRBD2. Germline V gives CDR1 SGHAT, CDR2 FQNNGV. The CDR3 contains 15 residues. Unmatched junction bases numbered 7, after V lost 4 bases and J lost 4 bases.